The next 4 T cell receptor beta chains were all read from a single sample in a study of shared clonotypes between healthy human individuals. Sequencing was performed with immunoSEQ multiplex PCR; in TCRdb, only in-frame clones are kept and a portion is missing. The sample has about 1.1 million clones, roughly 77% seen once. What was sequenced was memory CD4+ T cells from PBMCs. Subset: CD45RA-negative fraction. The receptors derive from a man younger than 30 in good health. Some clones in this sample may be carry-over from other donors' samples.

The CDR3 here is CASTPSGTGFESEKLFF. CDR3 sequence (DNA): TGTGCCAGCACCCCTTCGGGGACAGGGTTTGAAAGTGAAAAACTGTTTTTT. This chain connects TRBV11-3 to TRBJ1-4, with 9 bases identical to TRBD1. This CDR3 spans 17 amino acids. The germline V gene encodes CDR1 SGHNT and CDR2 YENEEA. V shed 7 bases and J 7 bases; nucleotides not matched to a gene: 16.

This chain joins TRBV14 and TRBJ1-1; maybe TRBD1 (5 bases). V was trimmed by 1 base and J by 9 bases, leaving 12 bases between them. CDR3 length: 13 amino acids. Germline lookup yields CDR1 SGHDN and CDR2 FVKESK. The CDR3 DNA follows: TGTGCCAGCAGCCAAGGGTATGGGACGAAAGCTTTCTTT. It encodes CASSQGYGTKAFF.

This clone appeared a few times. The chain is built from TRBV5-4 and TRBJ1-1, with TRBD1 identical over 7 bases. Looked up from germline, CDR1 is SGHNT and CDR2 is YYREEE (reference sequence). The CDR3 is made up of 15 amino acids. Trimming at V came to 4 bases and at J to 3 bases, leaving 9 bases not matched to a gene. CDR3 in DNA: TGTGCCAGCAGCAGCGGGGACAGAGGGTACACTGAAGCTTTCTTT. Translation: CASSSGDRGYTEAFF. The entire variable domain, with the rest obtained from reference TRBV5-4 and TRBJ1-1, is as follows: ETGVTQSPTHLIKTRGQQVTLRCSSQSGHNTVSWYQQALGQGPQFIFQYYREEENGRGNFPPRFSGLQFPNYSSELNVNALELDDSALYLCASSSGDRGYTEAFFGQGTRLTVV.

This chain links TRBV2 with TRBJ1-1, with a weak D call TRBD1 (6 bases). The germline V and J ends were trimmed by 0 bases and 8 bases, with 7 bases remaining between them. Germline lookup yields CDR1 SNHLY and CDR2 FYNNEI. The CDR3 is 12 amino acids. For the CDR3, the DNA is TGTGCCAGCAGTGAAGCGGGGGCAGAAGCTTTCTTT. Translation: CASSEAGAEAFF. The whole variable domain, filled in from reference TRBV2 and TRBJ1-1, reads EPEVTQTPSHQVTQMGQEVILRCVPISNHLYFYWYRQILGQKVEFLVSFYNNEISEKSEIFDDQFSVERPDGSNFTLKIRSTKLEDSAMYFCASSEAGAEAFFGQGTRLTVV.